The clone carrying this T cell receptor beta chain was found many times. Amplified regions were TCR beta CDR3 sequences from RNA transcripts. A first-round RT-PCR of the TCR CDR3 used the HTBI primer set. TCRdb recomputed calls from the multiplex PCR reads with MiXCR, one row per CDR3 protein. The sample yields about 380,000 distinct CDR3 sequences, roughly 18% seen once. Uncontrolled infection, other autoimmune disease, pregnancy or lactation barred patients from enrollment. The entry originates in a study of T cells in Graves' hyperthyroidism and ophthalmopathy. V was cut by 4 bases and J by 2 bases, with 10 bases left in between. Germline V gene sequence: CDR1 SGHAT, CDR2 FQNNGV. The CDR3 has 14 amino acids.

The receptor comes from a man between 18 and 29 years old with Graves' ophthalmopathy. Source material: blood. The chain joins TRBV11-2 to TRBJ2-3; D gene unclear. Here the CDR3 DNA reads TGTGCCAGCAGCTCCGACGGCTTCACAGATACGCAGTATTTT. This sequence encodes CASSSDGFTDTQYF.